These T cell receptor beta chains were read from a single sample in a study of T cell responses to AZD1222 COVID-19 vaccine. Using immunoSEQ multiplex PCR, the repertoire was profiled, and TCRdb retains in-frame clones only, with some absent. The sample consists of under 200,000 clones, approximately 90% of them appearing once. The sequences come from peripheral blood, collected on day 0 of AZD1222 vaccination. These receptors were taken from an adult in good health. Each CDR3 is given with its conserved first and last residue. Some rows mark clone size as missing; the rest say once, few, many or name a class of expanded clone.

J,size,V,CDR3
TRBJ1-4,.,TRBV5-1,CASRGQTTNEKLFF
TRBJ2-1,.,TRBV18,CASSPKQGNEQFF
TRBJ1-1,.,TRBV4-1,CASSQGARLRGVPEAFF
TRBJ1-2,.,TRBV19,CASSTAWGGNYGYTF
TRBJ1-2,.,TRBV6-2/TRBV6-3,CASSPAGQGYGYTF
TRBJ1-2,.,TRBV5-6,CASSWGTGGAYGYTF
TRBJ2-5,.,TRBV29-1,CSVVGWQGRELQETQYF
TRBJ1-1,.,TRBV18,CASSPPVRGQNTEAFF
TRBJ2-7,once,TRBV29-1,CSVSGQAEAYEQYF
TRBJ2-7,few,TRBV4-1,CASSLRTGNSYEQYF
TRBJ2-3,.,TRBV6-1,CASRETSVDLADTQYF
TRBJ1-2,.,TRBV19,CASSIDSTGLYGYTF
TRBJ2-2,.,TRBV19,CATTWAVNTGELFF
TRBJ2-1,once,TRBV5-8,CASSLVRGSSYNEQFF
TRBJ1-5,.,TRBV3-1/TRBV3-2,CASSRSLGRNQPQHF
TRBJ2-7,once,TRBV3-1/TRBV3-2,CASSRATGPGEQYF
TRBJ2-4,.,TRBV6-5,CASIGDTAKNIQYF
TRBJ2-7,.,TRBV10-3,CAISSDRFSYEQYF
TRBJ1-5,.,TRBV12-2,CASRSVMGNQPQHF
TRBJ1-2,.,TRBV6-2/TRBV6-3,CASSAQDRDNYGYTF
TRBJ1-3,.,TRBV13,CASRQGPSGNTIYF
TRBJ2-3,.,TRBV27,CAREAGGPTDTQYF
TRBJ1-2,.,TRBV6-1,CASSDPHGPYYGYTF
TRBJ1-1,once,TRBV19,CASSIGDWAQGAFF
TRBJ2-7,.,TRBV19,CASSSTGYLHYEQYF
TRBJ2-7,.,TRBV6-5,CASSYSSRGYSYEQYF
TRBJ1-2,.,TRBV12-3/TRBV12-4,CASSGRGYGYTF
TRBJ2-7,.,TRBV3-1/TRBV3-2,CASSQGSQGYEQYF
TRBJ1-2,.,TRBV5-1,CASSPRTDLYGYTF
TRBJ1-6,once,TRBV7-3,CASSLTASSPLHF
TRBJ1-2,.,TRBV7-8,CASSSRGGSGYTF
TRBJ1-3,.,TRBV7-9,CASSLGGNTIYF
TRBJ2-1,.,TRBV7-2,CASPAGTGFVNEQFF
TRBJ1-6,.,TRBV9,CASSAGTGHSPLHF
TRBJ1-2,.,TRBV3-1/TRBV3-2,CASSYTYPGTGTNYGYTF
TRBJ1-5,.,TRBV2,CASSEQIAGLAQHF
TRBJ1-5,.,TRBV19,CASIGGDYSNQPQHF
TRBJ2-5,.,TRBV25-1,CASSDYHGTPQETQYF
TRBJ1-1,.,TRBV28,CASRVGAVGEAFF
TRBJ1-2,.,TRBV7-6,CASSFAGTGYGYTF
TRBJ1-4,.,TRBV11-3,CASSLDGGEKLFF
TRBJ2-1,few,TRBV19,CASSSQSTGSEQFF